This T cell receptor (beta chain) originates from a study of blood T cell repertoires in COVID-19. Study details: Acute and convalescent COVID-19 specimens originated in the United States, Italy and Spain. In each case, the material was cDNA or gDNA derived from T cells, B-cell-depleted T cells, or PBMCs.

In the original processing: Reference gene primer amplification gave estimated nucleated cell counts. The protocol was immunoSEQ multiplex PCR, while the TCRdb copy is restricted to in-frame clones and leaves out a portion. Clonal size and the V and J genes are those of that table, whereas D and trimming came from the DNA. The table lists 200,000 or so clones, more than 75% of them singletons. CDR1 SGHNT and CDR2 YENEEA come from the germline V gene. With 6 bases clipped from V and 5 bases from J, the junction kept 6 bases outside the gene matches. The CDR3 extends over 15 amino acids. The chain couples TRBV11-3 to TRBJ2-1, with TRBD2 identical over 11 bases. This clonotype originated in a man aged 60 to 75 with acute or convalescent COVID-19. Source material: peripheral blood. The CDR3 region has the DNA TGTGCCAGCAGTTTGACTAGCGGGGTTCACAATGAGCAGTTCTTC. Its translation: CASSLTSGVHNEQFF. The whole variable domain, filled in from reference TRBV11-3 and TRBJ2-1, reads EAGVVQSPRYKIIEKKQPVAFWCNPISGHNTLYWYLQNLGQGPELLIRYENEEAVDDSQLPKDRFSAERLKGVDSTLKIQPAELGDSAVYLCASSLTSGVHNEQFFGPGTRLTVL.